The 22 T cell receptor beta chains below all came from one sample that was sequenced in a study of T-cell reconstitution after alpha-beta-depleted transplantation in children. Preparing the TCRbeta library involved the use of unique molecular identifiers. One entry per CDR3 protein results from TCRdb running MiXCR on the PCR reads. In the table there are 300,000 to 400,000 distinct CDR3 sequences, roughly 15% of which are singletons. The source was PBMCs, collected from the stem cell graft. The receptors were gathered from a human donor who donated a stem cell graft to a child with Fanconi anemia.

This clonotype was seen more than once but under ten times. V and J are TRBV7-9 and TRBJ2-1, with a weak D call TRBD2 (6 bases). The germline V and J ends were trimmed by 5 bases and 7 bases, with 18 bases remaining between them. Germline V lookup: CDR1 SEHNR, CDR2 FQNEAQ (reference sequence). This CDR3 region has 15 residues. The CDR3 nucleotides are TGTGCCAGCAGCGCCTTGGGGGTCCGGGGGAATGAGCAGTTCTTC. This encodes CASSALGVRGNEQFF.

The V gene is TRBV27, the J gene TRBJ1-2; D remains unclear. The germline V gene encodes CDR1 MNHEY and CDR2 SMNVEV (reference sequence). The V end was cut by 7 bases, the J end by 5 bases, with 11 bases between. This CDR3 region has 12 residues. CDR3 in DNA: TGTGCCAGCAAGACGCTAGGGTATGGCTACACCTTC. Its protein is CASKTLGYGYTF.

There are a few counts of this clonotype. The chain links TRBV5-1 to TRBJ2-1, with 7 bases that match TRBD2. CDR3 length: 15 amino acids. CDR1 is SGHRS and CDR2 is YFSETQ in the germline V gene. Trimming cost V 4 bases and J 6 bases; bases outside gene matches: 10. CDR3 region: CASSPPMGGGNEQFF. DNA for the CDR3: TGCGCCAGCAGCCCCCCGATGGGGGGGGGCAATGAGCAGTTCTTC.

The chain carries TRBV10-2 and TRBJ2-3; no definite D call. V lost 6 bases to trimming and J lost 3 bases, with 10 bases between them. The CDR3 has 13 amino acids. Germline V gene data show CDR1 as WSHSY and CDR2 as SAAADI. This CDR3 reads CASRGGPTDTQYF. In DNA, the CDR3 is TGCGCCAGCAGGGGTGGGCCTACAGATACGCAGTATTTT.

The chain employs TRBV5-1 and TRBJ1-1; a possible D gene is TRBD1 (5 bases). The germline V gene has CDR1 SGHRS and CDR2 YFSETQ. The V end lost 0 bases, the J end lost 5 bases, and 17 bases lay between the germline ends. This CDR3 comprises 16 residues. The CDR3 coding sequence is TGCGCCAGCAGCTTGGGGCGGTCCGGGGCCGGGACTGAAGCTTTCTTT. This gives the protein CASSLGRSGAGTEAFF.

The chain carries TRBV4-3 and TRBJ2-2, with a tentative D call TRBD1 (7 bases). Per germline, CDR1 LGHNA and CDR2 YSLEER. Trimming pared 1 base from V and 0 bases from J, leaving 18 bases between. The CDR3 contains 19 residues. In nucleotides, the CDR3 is TGCGCCAGCAGCCAAGTGGAGGGGACAGCCTCCGCGAACACCGGGGAGCTGTTTTTT. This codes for CASSQVEGTASANTGELFF.

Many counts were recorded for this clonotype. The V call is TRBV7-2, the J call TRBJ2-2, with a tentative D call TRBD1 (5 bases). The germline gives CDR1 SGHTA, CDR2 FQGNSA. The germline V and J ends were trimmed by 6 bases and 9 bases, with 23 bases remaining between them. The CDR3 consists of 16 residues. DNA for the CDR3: TGTGCCAGCAGGACAGAGGCGACATCGTCCCTCCGGGAGCTGTTTTTT. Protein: CASRTEATSSLRELFF. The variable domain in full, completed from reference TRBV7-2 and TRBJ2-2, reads GAGVSQSPSNKVTEKGKDVELRCDPISGHTALYWYRQSLGQGLEFLIYFQGNSAPDKSGLPSDRFSAERTGGSVSTLTIQRTQQEDSAVYLCASRTEATSSLRELFFGEGSRLTVL.

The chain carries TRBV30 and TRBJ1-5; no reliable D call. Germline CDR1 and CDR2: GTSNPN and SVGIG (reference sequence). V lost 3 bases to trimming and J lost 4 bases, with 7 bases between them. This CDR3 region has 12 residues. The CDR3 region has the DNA TGTGCCTGGAGCTTACCAAATCAGCCCCAGCATTTT. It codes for CAWSLPNQPQHF.

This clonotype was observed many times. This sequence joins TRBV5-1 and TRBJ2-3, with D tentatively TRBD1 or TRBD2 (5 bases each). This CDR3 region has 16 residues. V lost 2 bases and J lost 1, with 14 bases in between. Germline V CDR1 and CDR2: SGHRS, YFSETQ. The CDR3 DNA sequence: TGCGCCAGCAGCTTCTCCGGGACCCGTGGCACAGATACGCAGTATTTT. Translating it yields CASSFSGTRGTDTQYF.

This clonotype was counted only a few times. The CDR3 reads CASSLEGQSNQPQHF. DNA for the CDR3: TGCGCCAGCAGCTTGGAGGGTCAGAGCAATCAGCCCCAGCATTTT. This chain uses TRBV5-1 with TRBJ1-5, with D unclear. CDR1 is SGHRS, CDR2 YFSETQ, per germline. The CDR3 is 15 residues long. V was cut by 0 bases and J by 1 base, with 8 bases left in between.

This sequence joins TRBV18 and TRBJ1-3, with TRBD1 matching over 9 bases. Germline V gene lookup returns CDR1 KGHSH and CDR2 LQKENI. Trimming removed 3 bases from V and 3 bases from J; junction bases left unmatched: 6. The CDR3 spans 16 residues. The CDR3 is CASSPPGQGNGNTIYF. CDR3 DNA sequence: TGTGCCAGCTCACCCCCTGGACAGGGGAATGGAAACACCATATATTTT.

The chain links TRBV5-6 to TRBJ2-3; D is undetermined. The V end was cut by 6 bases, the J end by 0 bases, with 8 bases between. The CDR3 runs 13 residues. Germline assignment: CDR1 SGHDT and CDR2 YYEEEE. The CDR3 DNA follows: TGTGCCAGCAACACTCCTAGCACAGATACGCAGTATTTT. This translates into CASNTPSTDTQYF.

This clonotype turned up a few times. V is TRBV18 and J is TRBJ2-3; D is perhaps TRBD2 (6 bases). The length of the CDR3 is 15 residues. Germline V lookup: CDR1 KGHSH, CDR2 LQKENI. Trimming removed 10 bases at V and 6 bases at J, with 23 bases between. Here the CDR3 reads CATSSQGGWGDTQYF. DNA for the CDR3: TGTGCCACCTCCTCGCAGGGAGGATGGGGTGATACGCAGTATTTT.

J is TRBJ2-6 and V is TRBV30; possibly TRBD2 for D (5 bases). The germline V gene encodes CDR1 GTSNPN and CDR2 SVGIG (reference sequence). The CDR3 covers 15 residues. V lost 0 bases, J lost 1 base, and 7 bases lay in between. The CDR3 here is CAWSVRGSGANVLTF. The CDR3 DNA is TGTGCCTGGAGTGTACGAGGGTCTGGGGCCAACGTCCTGACTTTC.

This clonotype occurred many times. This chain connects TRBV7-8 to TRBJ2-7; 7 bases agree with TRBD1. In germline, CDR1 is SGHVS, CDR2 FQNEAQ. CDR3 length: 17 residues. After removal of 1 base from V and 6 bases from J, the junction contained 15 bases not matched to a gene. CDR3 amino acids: CASSLGRKTGTSSEQYF. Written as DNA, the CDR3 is TGTGCCAGCAGCTTAGGAAGAAAGACAGGGACGAGCAGCGAGCAGTACTTC.

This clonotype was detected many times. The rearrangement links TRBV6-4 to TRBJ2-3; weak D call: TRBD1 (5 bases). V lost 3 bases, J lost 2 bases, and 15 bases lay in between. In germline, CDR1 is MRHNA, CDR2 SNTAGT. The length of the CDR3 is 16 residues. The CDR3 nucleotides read TGTGCCAGCAGTGAAGGTGTTGGACATACCACAGATACGCAGTATTTT. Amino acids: CASSEGVGHTTDTQYF.

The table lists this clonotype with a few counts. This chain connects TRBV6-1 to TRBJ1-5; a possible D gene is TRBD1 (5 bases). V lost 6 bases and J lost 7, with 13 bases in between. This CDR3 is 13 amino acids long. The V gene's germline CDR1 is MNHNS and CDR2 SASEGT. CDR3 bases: TGTGCCAGCAGGACGGCTCAGGGCCAGCCCCAGCATTTT. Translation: CASRTAQGQPQHF.

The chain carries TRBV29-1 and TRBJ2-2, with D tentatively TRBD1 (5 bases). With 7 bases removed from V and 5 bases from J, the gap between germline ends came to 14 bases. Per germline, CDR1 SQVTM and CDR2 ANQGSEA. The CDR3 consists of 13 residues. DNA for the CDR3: TGCAGCGCTTTGCCAAAGGGGACCGGGGAGCTGTTTTTT. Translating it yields CSALPKGTGELFF.

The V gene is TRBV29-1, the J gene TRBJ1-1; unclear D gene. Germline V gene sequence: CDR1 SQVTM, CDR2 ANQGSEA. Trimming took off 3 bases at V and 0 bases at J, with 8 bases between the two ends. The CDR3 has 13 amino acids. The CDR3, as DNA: TGCAGCGTTGAGCCAGATGTGAACACTGAAGCTTTCTTT. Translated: CSVEPDVNTEAFF.

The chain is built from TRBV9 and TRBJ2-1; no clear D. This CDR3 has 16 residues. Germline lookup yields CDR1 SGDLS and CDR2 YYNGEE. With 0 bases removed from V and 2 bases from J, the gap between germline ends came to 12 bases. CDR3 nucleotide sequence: TGTGCCAGCAGCGTAGCTGGGGAAGGAGCCTACAATGAGCAGTTCTTC. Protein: CASSVAGEGAYNEQFF.

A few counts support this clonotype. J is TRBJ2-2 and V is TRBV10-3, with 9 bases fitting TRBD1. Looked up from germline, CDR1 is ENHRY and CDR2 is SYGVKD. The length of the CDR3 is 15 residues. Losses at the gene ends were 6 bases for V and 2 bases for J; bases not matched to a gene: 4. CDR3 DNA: TGTGCCATCAGACCGGGACAGGGCAACACCGGGGAGCTGTTTTTT. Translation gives CAIRPGQGNTGELFF.

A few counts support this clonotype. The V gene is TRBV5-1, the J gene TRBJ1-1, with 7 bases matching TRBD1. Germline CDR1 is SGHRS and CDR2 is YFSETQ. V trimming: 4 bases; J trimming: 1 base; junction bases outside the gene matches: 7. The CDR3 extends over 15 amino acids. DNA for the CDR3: TGCGCCAGCAGCGCGCAGGGGGGGAGGAACACTGAAGCTTTCTTT. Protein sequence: CASSAQGGRNTEAFF.